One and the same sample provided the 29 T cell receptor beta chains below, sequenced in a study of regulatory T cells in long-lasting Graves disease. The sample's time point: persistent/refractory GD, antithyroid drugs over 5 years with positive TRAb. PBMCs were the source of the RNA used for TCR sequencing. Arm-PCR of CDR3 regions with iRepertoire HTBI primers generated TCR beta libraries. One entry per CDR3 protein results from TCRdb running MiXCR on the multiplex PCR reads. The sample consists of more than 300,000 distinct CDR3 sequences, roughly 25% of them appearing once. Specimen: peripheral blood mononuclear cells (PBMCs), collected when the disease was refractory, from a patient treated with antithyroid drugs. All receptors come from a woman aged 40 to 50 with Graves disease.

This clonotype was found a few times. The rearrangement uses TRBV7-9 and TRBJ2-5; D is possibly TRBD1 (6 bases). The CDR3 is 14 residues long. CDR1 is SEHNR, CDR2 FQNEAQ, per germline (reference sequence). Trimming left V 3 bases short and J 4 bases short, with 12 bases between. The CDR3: CASSFPQGSETQYF. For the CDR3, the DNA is TGTGCCAGCAGCTTTCCCCAGGGGTCAGAGACCCAGTACTTC.

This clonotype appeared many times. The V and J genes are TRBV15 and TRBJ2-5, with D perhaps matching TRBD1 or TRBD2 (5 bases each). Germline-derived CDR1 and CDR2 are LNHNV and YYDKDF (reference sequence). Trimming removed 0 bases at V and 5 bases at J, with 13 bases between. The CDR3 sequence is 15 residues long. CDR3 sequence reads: CATSRDPGLGETQYF. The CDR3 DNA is TGTGCCACCAGCAGAGATCCGGGGCTAGGGGAGACCCAGTACTTC.

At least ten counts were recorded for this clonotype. This CDR3 reads CASRISGNSPLHF. The DNA for the CDR3 is TGTGCCAGCAGGATCAGTGGGAATTCACCCCTCCACTTT. The chain combines TRBV28 with TRBJ1-6; D is undetermined. Trimming pared 6 bases from V and 7 bases from J, leaving 10 bases between. Germline loops: CDR1 MDHEN, CDR2 SYDVKM. The CDR3 extends over 13 amino acids. Using reference TRBV28 and TRBJ1-6 for the parts outside the CDR3, the full variable domain is DVKVTQSSRYLVKRTGEKVFLECVQDMDHENMFWYRQDPGLGLRLIYFSYDVKMKEKGDIPEGYSVSREKKERFSLILESASTNQTSMYLCASRISGNSPLHFGNGTRLTVT.

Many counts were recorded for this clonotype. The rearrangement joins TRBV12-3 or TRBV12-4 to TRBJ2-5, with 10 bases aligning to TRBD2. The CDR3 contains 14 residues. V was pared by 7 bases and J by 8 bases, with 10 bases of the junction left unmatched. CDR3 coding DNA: TGTGCCAGCAAACCCGCTAGCGGGAGAGGAACCCAGTACTTC. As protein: CASKPASGRGTQYF.

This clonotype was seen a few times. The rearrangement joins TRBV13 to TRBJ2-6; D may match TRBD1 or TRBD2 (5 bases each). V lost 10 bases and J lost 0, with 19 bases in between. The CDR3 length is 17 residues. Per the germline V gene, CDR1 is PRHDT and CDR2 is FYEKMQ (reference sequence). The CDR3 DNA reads TGTGCCACCGAAAGGCCGGGACGCCGCTCTGGGGCCAACGTCCTGACTTTC. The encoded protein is CATERPGRRSGANVLTF.

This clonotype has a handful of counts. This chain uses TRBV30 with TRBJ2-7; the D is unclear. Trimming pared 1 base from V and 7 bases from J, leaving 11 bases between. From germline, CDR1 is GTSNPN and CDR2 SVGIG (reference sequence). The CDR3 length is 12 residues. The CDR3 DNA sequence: TGTGCCTGGAGTGCATCCTTTTATGAGCAGTACTTC. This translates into CAWSASFYEQYF.

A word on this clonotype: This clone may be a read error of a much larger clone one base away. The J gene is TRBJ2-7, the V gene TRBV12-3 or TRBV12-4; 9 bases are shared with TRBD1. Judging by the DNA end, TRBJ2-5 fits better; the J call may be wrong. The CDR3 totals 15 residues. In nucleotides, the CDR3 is TGTGCCAGCAGCACCCGGGACAGGGTGGGAGAGACCCAGTACTTC. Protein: CASSTRDRVGETQYF.

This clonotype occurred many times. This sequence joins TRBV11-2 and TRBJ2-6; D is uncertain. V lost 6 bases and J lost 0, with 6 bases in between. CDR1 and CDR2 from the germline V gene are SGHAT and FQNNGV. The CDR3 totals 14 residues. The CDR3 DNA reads TGTGCCAGCAGGTCCTACTCTGGGGCCAACGTCCTGACTTTC. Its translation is CASRSYSGANVLTF. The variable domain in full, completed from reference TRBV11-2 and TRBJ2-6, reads EAGVAQSPRYKIIEKRQSVAFWCNPISGHATLYWYQQILGQGPKLLIQFQNNGVVDDSQLPKDRFSAERLKGVDSTLKIQPAKLEDSAVYLCASRSYSGANVLTFGAGSRLTVL.

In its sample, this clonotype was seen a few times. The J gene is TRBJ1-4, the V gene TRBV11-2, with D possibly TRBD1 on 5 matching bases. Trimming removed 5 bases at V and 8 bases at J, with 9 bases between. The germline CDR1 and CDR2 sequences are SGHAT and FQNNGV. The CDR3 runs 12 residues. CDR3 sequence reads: CASSQWGEKLFF. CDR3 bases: TGTGCCAGCAGCCAGTGGGGGGAAAAACTGTTTTTT.

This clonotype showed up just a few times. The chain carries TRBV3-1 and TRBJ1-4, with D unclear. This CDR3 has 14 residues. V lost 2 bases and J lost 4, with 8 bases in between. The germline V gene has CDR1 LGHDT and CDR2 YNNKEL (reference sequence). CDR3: CASSQRHSNEKLFF. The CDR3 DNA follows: TGTGCCAGCAGCCAACGACATAGTAATGAAAAACTGTTTTTT.

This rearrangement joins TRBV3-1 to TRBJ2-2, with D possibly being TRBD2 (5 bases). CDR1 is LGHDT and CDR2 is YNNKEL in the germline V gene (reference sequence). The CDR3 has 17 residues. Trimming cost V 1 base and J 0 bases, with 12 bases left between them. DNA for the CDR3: TGTGCCAGCAGCCAAGTTCACGAGGGCACGAACACCGGGGAGCTGTTTTTT. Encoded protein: CASSQVHEGTNTGELFF.

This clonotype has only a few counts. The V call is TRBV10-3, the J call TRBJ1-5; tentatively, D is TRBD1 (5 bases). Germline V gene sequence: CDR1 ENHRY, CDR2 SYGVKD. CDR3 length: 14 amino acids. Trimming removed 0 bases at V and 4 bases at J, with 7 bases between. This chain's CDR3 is CAISESGQNQPQHF. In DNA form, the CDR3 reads TGTGCCATCAGTGAGTCGGGGCAGAATCAGCCCCAGCATTTT.

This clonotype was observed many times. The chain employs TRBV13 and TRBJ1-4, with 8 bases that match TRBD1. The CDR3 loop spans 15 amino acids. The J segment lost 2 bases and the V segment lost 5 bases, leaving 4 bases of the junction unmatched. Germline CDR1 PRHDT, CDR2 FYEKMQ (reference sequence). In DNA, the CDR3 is TGTGCCAGCAGCCCGAGGACAGGGACTAATGAAAAACTGTTTTTT. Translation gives CASSPRTGTNEKLFF.

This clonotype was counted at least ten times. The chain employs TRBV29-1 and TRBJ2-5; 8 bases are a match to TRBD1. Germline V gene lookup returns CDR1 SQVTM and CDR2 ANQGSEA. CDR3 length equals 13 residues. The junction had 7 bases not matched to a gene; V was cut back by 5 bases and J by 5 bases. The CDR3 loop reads CSVLDRAQETQYF. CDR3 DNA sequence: TGCAGCGTTCTGGACAGGGCCCAGGAGACCCAGTACTTC. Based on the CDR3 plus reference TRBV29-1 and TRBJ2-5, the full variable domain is SAVISQKPSRDICQRGTSLTIQCQVDSQVTMMFWYRQQPGQSLTLIATANQGSEATYESGFVIDKFPISRPNLTFSTLTVSNMSPEDSSIYLCSVLDRAQETQYFGPGTRLLVL.

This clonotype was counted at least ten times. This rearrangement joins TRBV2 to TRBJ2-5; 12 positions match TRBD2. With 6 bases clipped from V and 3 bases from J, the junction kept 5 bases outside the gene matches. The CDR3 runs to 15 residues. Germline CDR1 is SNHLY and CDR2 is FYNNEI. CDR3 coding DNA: TGTGCCAGCAGGAGGACTAGCGGGGTAAAAGAGACCCAGTACTTC. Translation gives CASRRTSGVKETQYF.

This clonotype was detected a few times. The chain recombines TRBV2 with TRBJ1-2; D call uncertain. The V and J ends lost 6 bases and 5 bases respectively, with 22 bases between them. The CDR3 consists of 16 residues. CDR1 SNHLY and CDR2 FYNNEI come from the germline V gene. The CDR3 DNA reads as TGTGCCAGCAGCGAGACTCGCGGAGTCCCTCGGTATGGCTACACCTTC. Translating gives CASSETRGVPRYGYTF.

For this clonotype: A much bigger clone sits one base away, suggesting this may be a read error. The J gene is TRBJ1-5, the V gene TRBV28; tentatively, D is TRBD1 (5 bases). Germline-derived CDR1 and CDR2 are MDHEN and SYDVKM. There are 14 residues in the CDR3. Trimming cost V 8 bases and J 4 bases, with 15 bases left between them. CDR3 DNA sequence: TGTGCCAGCGGTGCGGGGGGGAAGAATCAGCCCCAGCATTTT. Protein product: CASGAGGKNQPQHF.

The CDR3 protein is CSAPGLTYEQYF. CDR3 bases: TGCAGTGCTCCGGGATTAACCTACGAGCAGTACTTC. The chain recombines TRBV20-1 with TRBJ2-7; the D gene is possibly TRBD2 (5 bases). The CDR3 extends over 12 amino acids. Germline CDR1 DFQATT, CDR2 SNEGSKA (reference sequence). Trimming removed 5 bases at V and 2 bases at J, with 10 bases between.

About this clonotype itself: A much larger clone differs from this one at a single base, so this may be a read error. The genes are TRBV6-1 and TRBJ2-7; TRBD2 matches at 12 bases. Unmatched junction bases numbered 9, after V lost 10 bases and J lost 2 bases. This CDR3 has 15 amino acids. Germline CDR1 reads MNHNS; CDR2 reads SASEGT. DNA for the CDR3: TGTGCCAACAGCCCCCGACTAGCGGGGGCCTACGAGCAGTACTTC. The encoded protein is CANSPRLAGAYEQYF.

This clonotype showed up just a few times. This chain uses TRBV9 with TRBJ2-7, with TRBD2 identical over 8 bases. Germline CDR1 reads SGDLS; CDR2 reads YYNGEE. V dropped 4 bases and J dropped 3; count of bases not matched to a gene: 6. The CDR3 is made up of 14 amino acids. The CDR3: CASSPRTSGYEQYF. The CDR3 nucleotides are TGTGCCAGCAGCCCACGTACTAGCGGCTACGAGCAGTACTTC.

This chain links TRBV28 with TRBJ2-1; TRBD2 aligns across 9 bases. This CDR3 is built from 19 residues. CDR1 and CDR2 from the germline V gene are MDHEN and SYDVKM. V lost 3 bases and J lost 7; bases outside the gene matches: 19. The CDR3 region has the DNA TGTGCCAGCAGTTTCCCCCCGGGACTAGCCCCGTGGGGTAAGAATGAGCAGTTCTTC. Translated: CASSFPPGLAPWGKNEQFF.

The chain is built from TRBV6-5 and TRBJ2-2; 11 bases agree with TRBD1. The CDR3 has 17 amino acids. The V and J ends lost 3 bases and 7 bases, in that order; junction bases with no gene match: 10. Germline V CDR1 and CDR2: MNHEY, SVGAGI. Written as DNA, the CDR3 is TGTGCCAGCAGTTATTTCAGGGACAGGGGGTTCGGCGGGGAGCTGTTTTTT. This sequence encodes CASSYFRDRGFGGELFF.

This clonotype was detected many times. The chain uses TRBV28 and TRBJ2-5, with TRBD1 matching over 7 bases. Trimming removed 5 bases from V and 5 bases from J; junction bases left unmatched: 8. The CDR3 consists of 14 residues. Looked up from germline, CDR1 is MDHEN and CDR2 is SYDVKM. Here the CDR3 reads CASSLRGGRETQYF. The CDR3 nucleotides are TGTGCCAGCAGTCTCAGAGGGGGCCGGGAGACCCAGTACTTC.

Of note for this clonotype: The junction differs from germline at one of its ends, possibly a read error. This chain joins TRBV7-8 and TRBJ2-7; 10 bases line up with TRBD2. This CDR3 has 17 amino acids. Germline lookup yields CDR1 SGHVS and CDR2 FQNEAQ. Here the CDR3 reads CASGLSIGLAAPYEQYF. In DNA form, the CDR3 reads TGTGCCAGCGGCTTATCGATAGGACTAGCGGCTCCCTACGAGCAGTACTTC.

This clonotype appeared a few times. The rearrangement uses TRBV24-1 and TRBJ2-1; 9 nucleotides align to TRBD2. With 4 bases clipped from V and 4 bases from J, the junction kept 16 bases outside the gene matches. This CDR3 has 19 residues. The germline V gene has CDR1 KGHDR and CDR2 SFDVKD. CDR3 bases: TGTGCCACCAGTGACCGCGACCTGGAGGCGGGAGGGTCATACAATGAGCAGTTCTTC. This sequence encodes CATSDRDLEAGGSYNEQFF.

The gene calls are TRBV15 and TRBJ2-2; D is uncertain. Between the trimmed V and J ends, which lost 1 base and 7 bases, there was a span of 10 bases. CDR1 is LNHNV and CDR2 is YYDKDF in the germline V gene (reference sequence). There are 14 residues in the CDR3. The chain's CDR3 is CATSRVIGIGELFF. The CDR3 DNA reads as TGTGCCACCAGCAGAGTGATAGGGATCGGGGAGCTGTTTTTT.

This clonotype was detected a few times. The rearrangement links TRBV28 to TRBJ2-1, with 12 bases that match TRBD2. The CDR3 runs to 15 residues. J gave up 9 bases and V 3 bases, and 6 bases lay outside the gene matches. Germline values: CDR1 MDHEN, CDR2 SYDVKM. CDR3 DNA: TGTGCCAGCAGTTTTATAACTAGCGGGAGGTTTGAGCAGTTCTTC. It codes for CASSFITSGRFEQFF.

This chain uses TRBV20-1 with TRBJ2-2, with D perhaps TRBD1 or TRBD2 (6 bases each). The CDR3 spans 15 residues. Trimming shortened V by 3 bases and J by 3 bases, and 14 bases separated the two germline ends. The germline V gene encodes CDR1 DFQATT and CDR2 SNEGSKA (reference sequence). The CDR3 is CSARGGTGHTGELFF. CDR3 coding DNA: TGCAGTGCTAGGGGAGGTACAGGGCACACCGGGGAGCTGTTTTTT.

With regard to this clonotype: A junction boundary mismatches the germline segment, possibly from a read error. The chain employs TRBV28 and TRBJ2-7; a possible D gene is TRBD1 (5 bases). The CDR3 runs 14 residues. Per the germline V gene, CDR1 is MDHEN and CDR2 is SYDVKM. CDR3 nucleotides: TGTGTCAGCAGTTACATGGGGCCTAGGTACGAGCAGTACTTC. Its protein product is CVSSYMGPRYEQYF.